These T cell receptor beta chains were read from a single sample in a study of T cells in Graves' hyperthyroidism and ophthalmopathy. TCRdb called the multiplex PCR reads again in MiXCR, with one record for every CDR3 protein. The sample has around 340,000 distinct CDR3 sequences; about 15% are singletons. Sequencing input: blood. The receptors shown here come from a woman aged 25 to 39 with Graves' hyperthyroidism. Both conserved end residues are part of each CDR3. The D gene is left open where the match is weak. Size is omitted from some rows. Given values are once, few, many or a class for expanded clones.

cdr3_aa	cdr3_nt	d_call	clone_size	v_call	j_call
CASSSRTYEQYF	TGTGCCAGCAGCTCCCGGACCTACGAGCAGTACTTC	.	.	TRBV3-1	TRBJ2-7
CASSSGQAQLHEQYF	TGTGCCAGCAGTTCCGGACAGGCCCAACTCCACGAGCAGTACTTC	TRBD1	few	TRBV12-3/TRBV12-4	TRBJ2-7
CASSLSRRGETQYF	TGTGCCAGCAGCTTAAGTCGCAGGGGTGAGACCCAGTACTTC	.	few	TRBV7-9	TRBJ2-5
CASSKQAPFNSNTEAFF	TGTGCCAGCTCCAAACAGGCCCCTTTTAATTCGAACACTGAAGCTTTCTTT	.	.	TRBV18	TRBJ1-1
CASSENTASGNTIYF	TGTGCCAGCAGTGAAAACACCGCCTCTGGAAACACCATATATTTT	.	few	TRBV2	TRBJ1-3
CASSAPGGGAQPQHF	TGTGCCAGCAGCGCCCCAGGGGGGGGGGCTCAGCCCCAGCATTTT	TRBD1	.	TRBV7-8	TRBJ1-5
CTSSTFGTGGETQYF	TGTACCAGCTCAACGTTCGGGACAGGGGGGGAGACCCAGTACTTC	TRBD1	few	TRBV18	TRBJ2-5
CATSRPSVGQETQYF	TGTGCCACCAGCCGACCCTCGGTGGGGCAAGAGACCCAGTACTTC	.	many	TRBV15	TRBJ2-5
CASTAGGRGEQYF	TGTGCCTCTACGGCGGGGGGTAGGGGGGAGCAGTACTTC	TRBD2	few	TRBV2	TRBJ2-7
CASSQGKGVSYEQYF	TGCGCCAGCAGCCAAGGGAAGGGGGTCTCCTACGAGCAGTACTTC	.	.	TRBV4-3	TRBJ2-7
CASRLGNLAGGGYNEQFF	TGTGCCAGCAGACTCGGGAACCTAGCGGGAGGAGGATACAATGAGCAGTTCTTC	TRBD2	few	TRBV4-2	TRBJ2-1
CASSPITGVHYGYTF	TGTGCCAGCAGCCCGATCACAGGGGTACACTATGGCTACACCTTC	TRBD1	many	TRBV7-2	TRBJ1-2
CASSGGTSGYEQYF	TGTGCCAGCAGCGGCGGGACTAGCGGCTACGAGCAGTACTTC	TRBD2	.	TRBV5-6	TRBJ2-7
CASSQREKNTEAFF	TGTGCCAGCAGCCAAAGAGAGAAGAACACTGAAGCTTTCTTT	.	many	TRBV3-1	TRBJ1-1
CASRPGGSGNTIYF	TGTGCCAGCCGCCCCGGGGGCTCTGGAAACACCATATATTTT	.	.	TRBV27	TRBJ1-3
CASSYPTSGSVYEQFF	TGTGCCAGCAGCTACCCGACTAGCGGGAGTGTCTATGAGCAGTTCTTC	TRBD2	many	TRBV11-2	TRBJ2-1
CSARRVGSPEAFF	TGCAGTGCTAGACGGGTGGGGTCTCCGGAAGCTTTCTTT	.	many	TRBV20-1	TRBJ1-1
CASSFTGAAEQFF	TGTGCCAGCAGCTTTACCGGGGCAGCTGAGCAGTTCTTC	.	few	TRBV5-6	TRBJ2-1
CASSPGTALLGNTIYF	TGTGCCAGCAGTCCGGGGACAGCCCTACTGGGAAACACCATATATTTT	TRBD1	.	TRBV6-1	TRBJ1-3
CAWGPGLAGGPDTQYF	TGTGCCTGGGGGCCGGGACTAGCGGGAGGGCCGGATACGCAGTATTTT	TRBD2	few	TRBV30	TRBJ2-3
CSARYADEQFF	TGCAGTGCTAGATACGCCGATGAGCAGTTCTTC	.	many	TRBV20-1	TRBJ2-1
CASRRQYTGELFF	TGTGCCAGCAGGCGACAATACACCGGGGAGCTGTTTTTT	.	few	TRBV12-3/TRBV12-4	TRBJ2-2
CASSTSGRHTDTQYF	TGTGCCAGCAGCACTAGCGGGAGGCACACAGATACGCAGTATTTT	TRBD2	many	TRBV28	TRBJ2-3
CSARGDRGDNSPLHF	TGCAGTGCTAGGGGGGACAGGGGCGATAATTCACCCCTCCACTTT	TRBD1	many	TRBV20-1	TRBJ1-6
CASRTADNSPLHF	TGTGCCAGCAGGACAGCCGATAATTCACCCCTCCACTTT	.	few	TRBV6-2/TRBV6-3	TRBJ1-6
CASSPRELRVTEAFF	TGTGCCAGCTCACCACGTGAGCTCCGGGTCACTGAAGCTTTCTTT	.	.	TRBV18	TRBJ1-1
CASSLSGERLYNEQFF	TGTGCCAGCAGCTTATCTGGAGAGCGGCTGTACAATGAGCAGTTCTTC	.	many	TRBV7-2	TRBJ2-1
CSVLTGVYEQYF	TGCAGCGTACTAACAGGGGTCTACGAGCAGTACTTC	TRBD1	many	TRBV29-1	TRBJ2-7
CASSPPWGEKLFF	TGTGCCAGCAGTCCACCATGGGGGGAAAAACTGTTTTTT	.	many	TRBV12-3/TRBV12-4	TRBJ1-4
CASSFGDDTQYF	TGTGCCAGCAGCTTTGGAGACGATACGCAGTATTTT	.	few	TRBV7-2	TRBJ2-3
CAWNHVNTEAFF	TGTGCCTGGAACCACGTGAACACTGAAGCTTTCTTT	.	many	TRBV30	TRBJ1-1
CASSVGQSAGPSEKLFF	TGTGCCAGCAGTGTGGGTCAAAGCGCAGGGCCGTCAGAAAAACTGTTTTTT	.	few	TRBV2	TRBJ1-4
CASSVSGDGGTPYEQYF	TGTGCCAGCAGCGTGAGCGGGGATGGCGGGACCCCTTACGAGCAGTACTTC	TRBD2	.	TRBV2	TRBJ2-7
CASSFASHGPQHF	TGTGCCAGCAGTTTCGCATCCCATGGGCCCCAGCATTTT	.	many	TRBV28	TRBJ1-5
CASGLTGGYNEQFF	TGCGCCAGCGGCCTAACAGGTGGCTACAATGAGCAGTTCTTC	.	few	TRBV4-3	TRBJ2-1
CASTSGTSEETQYF	TGTGCCAGCACTTCTGGGACTAGCGAAGAGACCCAGTACTTC	TRBD2	few	TRBV3-1	TRBJ2-5
CASSYSWGSSDTQYF	TGTGCCAGCAGTTACTCTTGGGGAAGCAGTGATACGCAGTATTTT	.	many	TRBV6-6	TRBJ2-3
CASTYVRSLGQGYTF	TGTGCCAGCACTTATGTTCGGTCTCTGGGTCAGGGCTACACCTTC	.	many	TRBV28	TRBJ1-2
CASSQGLVETQYF	TGTGCCAGCAGCCAGGGACTCGTCGAGACCCAGTACTTC	.	.	TRBV7-9	TRBJ2-5
CASERGRGTEAFF	TGTGCCAGCGAAAGGGGACGAGGCACTGAAGCTTTCTTT	.	many	TRBV6-1	TRBJ1-1
CASSPSREVYMNTEAFF	TGTGCCAGCAGTCCAAGCAGGGAAGTTTACATGAACACTGAAGCTTTCTTT	.	.	TRBV5-4	TRBJ1-1
CASSPDGSWGYTF	TGTGCCAGCAGCCCGGATGGATCCTGGGGCTACACCTTC	.	.	TRBV7-9	TRBJ1-2
CASSFFGDGTPLEETQYF	TGTGCCAGCAGTTTCTTTGGGGACGGGACTCCCTTGGAAGAGACCCAGTACTTC	.	many	TRBV28	TRBJ2-5
CASSRDRGLGYEQYF	TGCGCCAGCAGCCGAGACAGGGGCTTAGGCTACGAGCAGTACTTC	TRBD1	few	TRBV4-1	TRBJ2-7
CAWSVNRPGYEQYF	TGTGCCTGGAGTGTAAACAGGCCGGGCTACGAGCAGTACTTC	.	few	TRBV30	TRBJ2-7
CASSNGRHSYEQYF	TGTGCCAGCAGTAATGGGCGTCACTCCTACGAGCAGTACTTC	.	many	TRBV27	TRBJ2-7
CASSQDRDRIYEQYF	TGCGCCAGCAGCCAAGACCGGGACAGGATCTACGAGCAGTACTTC	TRBD1	.	TRBV4-3	TRBJ2-7
CASSFRQGHQPQHF	TGTGCCAGCAGTTTCAGACAGGGCCATCAGCCCCAGCATTTT	TRBD1	many	TRBV28	TRBJ1-5
CSARRDSPHTGELFF	TGCAGTGCTCGCAGAGACAGTCCCCACACCGGGGAGCTGTTTTTT	.	.	TRBV20-1	TRBJ2-2
CASSFGTEAFF	TGTGCCAGCAGTTTTGGCACTGAAGCTTTCTTT	.	many	TRBV5-1	TRBJ1-1
CASINVQGMNPEAFF	TGTGCCAGCATCAACGTCCAGGGGATGAACCCTGAAGCTTTCTTT	.	.	TRBV6-1	TRBJ1-1
CASSYARGQPQHF	TGTGCCAGCAGTTACGCCAGGGGTCAGCCCCAGCATTTT	.	many	TRBV6-5	TRBJ1-5
CASSLDTGNSNQPQHF	TGTGCCAGCAGTCTCGACACAGGGAATAGCAATCAGCCCCAGCATTTT	.	many	TRBV28	TRBJ1-5
CSARLPLWTSGTGDTQYF	TGCAGTGCTAGACTCCCGCTCTGGACTAGCGGAACGGGGGATACGCAGTATTTT	TRBD2	many	TRBV20-1	TRBJ2-3